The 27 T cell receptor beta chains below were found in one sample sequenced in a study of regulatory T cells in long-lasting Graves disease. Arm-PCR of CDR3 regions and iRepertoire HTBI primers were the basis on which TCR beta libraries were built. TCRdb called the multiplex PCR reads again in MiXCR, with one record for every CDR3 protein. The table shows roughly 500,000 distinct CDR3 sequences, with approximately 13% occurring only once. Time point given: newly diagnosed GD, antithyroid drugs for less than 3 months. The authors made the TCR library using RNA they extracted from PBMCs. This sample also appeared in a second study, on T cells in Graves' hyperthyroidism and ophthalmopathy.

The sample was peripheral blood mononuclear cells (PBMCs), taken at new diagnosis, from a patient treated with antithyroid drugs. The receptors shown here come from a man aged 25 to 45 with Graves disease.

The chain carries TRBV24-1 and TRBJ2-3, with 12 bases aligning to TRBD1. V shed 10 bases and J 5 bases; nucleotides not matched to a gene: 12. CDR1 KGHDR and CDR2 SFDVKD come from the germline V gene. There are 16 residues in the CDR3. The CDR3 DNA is TGTGCCACAGGGGGGGGGACAGGGGGCGCCTTAGATACGCAGTATTTT. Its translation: CATGGGTGGALDTQYF.

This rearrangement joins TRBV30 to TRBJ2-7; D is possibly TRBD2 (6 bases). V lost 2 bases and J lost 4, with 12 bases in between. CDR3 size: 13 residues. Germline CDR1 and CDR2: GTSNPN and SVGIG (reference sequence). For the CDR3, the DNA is TGTGCCTGGAGTCGTCTGGCGGGGTACGAGCAGTACTTC. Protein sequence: CAWSRLAGYEQYF.

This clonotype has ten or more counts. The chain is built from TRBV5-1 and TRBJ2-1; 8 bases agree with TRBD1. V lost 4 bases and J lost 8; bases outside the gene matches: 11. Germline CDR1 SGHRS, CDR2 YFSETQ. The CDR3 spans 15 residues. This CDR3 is CASSLGTGPLHEQFF. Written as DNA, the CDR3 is TGCGCCAGCAGCCTGGGGACAGGTCCGCTCCATGAGCAGTTCTTC.

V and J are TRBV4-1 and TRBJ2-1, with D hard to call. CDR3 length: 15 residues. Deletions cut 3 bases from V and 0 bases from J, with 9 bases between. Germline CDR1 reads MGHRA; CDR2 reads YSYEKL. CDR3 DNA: TGCGCCAGCAGCCAGGTTACGGGCTCCTACAATGAGCAGTTCTTC. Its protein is CASSQVTGSYNEQFF.

The CDR3 DNA sequence: TGTGCCAGCAGCTTTGGGACAGGGCGGGAGACCCAGTACTTC. Translating it yields CASSFGTGRETQYF. The chain carries TRBV11-2 and TRBJ2-5, with TRBD1 identical over 9 bases. Unmatched junction bases numbered 4, after V lost 3 bases and J lost 5 bases. The CDR3 is made up of 14 amino acids. Germline V gene lookup returns CDR1 SGHAT and CDR2 FQNNGV.

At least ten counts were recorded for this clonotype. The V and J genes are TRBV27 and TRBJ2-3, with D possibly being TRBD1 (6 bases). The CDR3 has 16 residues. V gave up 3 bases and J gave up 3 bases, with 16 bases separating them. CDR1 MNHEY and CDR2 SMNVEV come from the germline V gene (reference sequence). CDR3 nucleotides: TGTGCCAGCAGTTTGGGACAACCGAGGGGTACAGATACGCAGTATTTT. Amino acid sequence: CASSLGQPRGTDTQYF.

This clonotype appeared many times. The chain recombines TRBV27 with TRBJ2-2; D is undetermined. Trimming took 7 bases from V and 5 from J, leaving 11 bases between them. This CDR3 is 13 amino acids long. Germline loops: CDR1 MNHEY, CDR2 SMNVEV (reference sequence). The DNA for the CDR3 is TGTGCCAGCACCGAACTGGCTACCGGGGAGCTGTTTTTT. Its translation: CASTELATGELFF.

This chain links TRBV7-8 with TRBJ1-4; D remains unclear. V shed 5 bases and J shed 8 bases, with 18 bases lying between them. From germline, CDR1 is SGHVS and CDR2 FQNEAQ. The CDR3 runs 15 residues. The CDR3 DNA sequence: TGTGCCAGCAGCCCCGAATACACTCATGGCGAAAAACTGTTTTTT. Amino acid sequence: CASSPEYTHGEKLFF.

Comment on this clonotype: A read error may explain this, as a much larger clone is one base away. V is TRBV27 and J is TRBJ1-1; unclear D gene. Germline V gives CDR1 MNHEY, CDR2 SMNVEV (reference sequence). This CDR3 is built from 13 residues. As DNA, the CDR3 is TGTGCCAGCAGGGCACGGTCGAACACTGAACCTTTCTTT. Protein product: CASRARSNTEPFF.

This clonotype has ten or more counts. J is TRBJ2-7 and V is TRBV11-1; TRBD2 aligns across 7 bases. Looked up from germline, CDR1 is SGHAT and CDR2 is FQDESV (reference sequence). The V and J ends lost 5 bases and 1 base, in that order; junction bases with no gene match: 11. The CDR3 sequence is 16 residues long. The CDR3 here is CASSASGGASSYEQYF. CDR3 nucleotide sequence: TGTGCCAGCAGCGCCTCGGGGGGAGCTAGTTCCTACGAGCAGTACTTC.

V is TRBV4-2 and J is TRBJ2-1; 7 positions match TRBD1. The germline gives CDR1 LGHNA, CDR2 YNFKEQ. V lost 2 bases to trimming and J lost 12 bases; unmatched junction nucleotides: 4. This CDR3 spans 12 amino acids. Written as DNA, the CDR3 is TGTGCCAGCAGCCAATACAGGGGATGGCAGTTCTTC. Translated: CASSQYRGWQFF.

CDR3 in amino acids: CASSLGLAWWEQYF. The CDR3 coding sequence is TGTGCCAGCAGCCTGGGACTAGCTTGGTGGGAGCAGTACTTC. V and J are TRBV3-1 and TRBJ2-7; TRBD2 aligns across 9 bases. The germline CDR1 and CDR2 sequences are LGHDT and YNNKEL (reference sequence). CDR3 length equals 14 residues. V trimming: 4 bases; J trimming: 7 bases; junction bases outside the gene matches: 8.

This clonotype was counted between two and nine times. The CDR3 spells CASSPIPGQNTGELFF. The DNA for the CDR3 is TGTGCCAGCTCACCAATACCGGGACAGAACACCGGGGAGCTGTTTTTT. The rearrangement joins TRBV18 to TRBJ2-2; a possible D gene is TRBD1 (6 bases). The CDR3 extends over 16 amino acids. In germline, CDR1 is KGHSH, CDR2 LQKENI. V dropped 2 bases and J dropped 1 base, with 11 bases sitting between them. Full variable domain (rest looked up from reference TRBV18 and TRBJ2-2): NAGVMQNPRHLVRRRGQEARLRCSPMKGHSHVYWYRQLPEEGLKFMVYLQKENIIDESGMPKERFSAEFPKEGPSILRIQQVVRGDSAAYFCASSPIPGQNTGELFFGEGSRLTVL.

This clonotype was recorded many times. CDR3 in DNA: TGCGCCAGCAGCTCACCGGGGCCTGAAGCTTTCTTT. This sequence encodes CASSSPGPEAFF. V is TRBV5-1 and J is TRBJ1-1, with D possibly being TRBD1 (5 bases). Germline loops: CDR1 SGHRS, CDR2 YFSETQ. The CDR3 extends over 12 amino acids. V dropped 3 bases and J dropped 6 bases, with 9 bases sitting between them. Full variable domain (rest looked up from reference TRBV5-1 and TRBJ1-1): KAGVTQTPRYLIKTRGQQVTLSCSPISGHRSVSWYQQTPGQGLQFLFEYFSETQRNKGNFPGRFSGRQFSNSRSEMNVSTLELGDSALYLCASSSPGPEAFFGQGTRLTVV.

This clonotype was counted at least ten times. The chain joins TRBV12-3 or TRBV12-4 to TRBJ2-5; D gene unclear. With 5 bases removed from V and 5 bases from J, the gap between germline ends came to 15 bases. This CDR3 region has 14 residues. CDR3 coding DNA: TGTGCCAGCAGTCCAATGGAATCAAGGGAGACCCAGTACTTC. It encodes CASSPMESRETQYF.

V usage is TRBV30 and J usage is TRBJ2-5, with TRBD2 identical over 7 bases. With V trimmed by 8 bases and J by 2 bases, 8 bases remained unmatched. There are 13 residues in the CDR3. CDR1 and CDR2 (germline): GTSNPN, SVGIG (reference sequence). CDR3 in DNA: TGTGCCCATCCGGCGGGAGTACAAGAGACCCAGTACTTC. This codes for CAHPAGVQETQYF.

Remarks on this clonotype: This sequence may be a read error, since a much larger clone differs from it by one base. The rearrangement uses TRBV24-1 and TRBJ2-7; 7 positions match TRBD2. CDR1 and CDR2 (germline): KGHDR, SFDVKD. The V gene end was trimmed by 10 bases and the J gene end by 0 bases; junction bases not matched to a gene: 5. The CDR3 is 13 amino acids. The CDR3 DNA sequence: TGTGCCACGGTGGGACTAAGCTCCTACGAGCAGTACTTC. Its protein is CATVGLSSYEQYF.

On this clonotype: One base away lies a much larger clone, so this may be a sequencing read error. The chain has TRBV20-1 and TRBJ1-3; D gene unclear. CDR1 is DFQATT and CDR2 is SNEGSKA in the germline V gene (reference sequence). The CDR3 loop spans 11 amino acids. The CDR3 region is CSFQLIGTIYF. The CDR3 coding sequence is TGCAGCTTCCAATTGATAGGCACCATATATTTT.

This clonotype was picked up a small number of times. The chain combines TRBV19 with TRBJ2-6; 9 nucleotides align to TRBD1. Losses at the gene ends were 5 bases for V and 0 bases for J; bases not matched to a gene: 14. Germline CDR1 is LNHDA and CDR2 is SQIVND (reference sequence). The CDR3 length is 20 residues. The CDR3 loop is CASSGANRGLILSGANVLTF. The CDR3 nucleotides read TGTGCCAGTAGTGGGGCCAACAGGGGGCTGATCCTCTCTGGGGCCAACGTCCTGACTTTC.

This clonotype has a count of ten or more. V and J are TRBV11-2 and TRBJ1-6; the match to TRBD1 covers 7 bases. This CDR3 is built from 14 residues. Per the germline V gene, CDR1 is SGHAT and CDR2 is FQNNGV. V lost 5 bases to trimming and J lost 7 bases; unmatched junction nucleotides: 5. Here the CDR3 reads CASSPDRVNSPLHF. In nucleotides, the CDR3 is TGTGCCAGCAGCCCCGACAGGGTGAATTCACCCCTCCACTTT. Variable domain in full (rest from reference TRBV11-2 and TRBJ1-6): EAGVAQSPRYKIIEKRQSVAFWCNPISGHATLYWYQQILGQGPKLLIQFQNNGVVDDSQLPKDRFSAERLKGVDSTLKIQPAKLEDSAVYLCASSPDRVNSPLHFGNGTRLTVT.

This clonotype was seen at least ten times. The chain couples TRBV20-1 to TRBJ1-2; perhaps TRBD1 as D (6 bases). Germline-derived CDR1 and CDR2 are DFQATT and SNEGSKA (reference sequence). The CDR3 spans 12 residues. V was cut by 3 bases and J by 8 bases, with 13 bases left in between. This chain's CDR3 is CSASADSGGYTF. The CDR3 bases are TGCAGTGCTAGTGCGGACAGCGGCGGCTACACCTTC.

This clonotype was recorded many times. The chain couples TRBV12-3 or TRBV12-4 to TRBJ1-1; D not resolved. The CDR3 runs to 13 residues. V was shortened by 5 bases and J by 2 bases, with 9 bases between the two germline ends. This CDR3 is CASSPTINTEAFF. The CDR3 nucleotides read TGTGCCAGCAGTCCGACAATTAACACTGAAGCTTTCTTT.

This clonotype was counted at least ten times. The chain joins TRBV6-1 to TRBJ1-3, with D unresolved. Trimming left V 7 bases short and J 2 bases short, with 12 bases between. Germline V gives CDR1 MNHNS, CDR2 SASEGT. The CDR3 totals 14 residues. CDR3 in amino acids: CASKGSVPGNTIYF. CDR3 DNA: TGTGCCAGCAAAGGATCAGTCCCTGGAAACACCATATATTTT.

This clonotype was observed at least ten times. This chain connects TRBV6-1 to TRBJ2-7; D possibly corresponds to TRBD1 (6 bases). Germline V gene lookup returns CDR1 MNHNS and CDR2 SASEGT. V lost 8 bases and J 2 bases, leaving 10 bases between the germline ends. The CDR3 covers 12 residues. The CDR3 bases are TGTGCCAGCCAGGGGTTACCCTACGAGCAGTACTTC. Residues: CASQGLPYEQYF.

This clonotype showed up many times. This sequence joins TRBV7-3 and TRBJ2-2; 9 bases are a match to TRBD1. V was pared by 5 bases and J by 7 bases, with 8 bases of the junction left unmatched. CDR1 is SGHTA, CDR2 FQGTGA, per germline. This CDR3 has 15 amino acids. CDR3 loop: CASSPGQGGGGELFF. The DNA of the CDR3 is TGTGCCAGCAGCCCGGGACAGGGCGGAGGCGGGGAGCTGTTTTTT. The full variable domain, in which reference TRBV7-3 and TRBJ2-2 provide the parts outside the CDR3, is GAGVSQTPSNKVTEKGKYVELRCDPISGHTALYWYRQSLGQGPEFLIYFQGTGAADDSGLPNDRFFAVRPEGSVSTLKIQRTERGDSAVYLCASSPGQGGGGELFFGEGSRLTVL.

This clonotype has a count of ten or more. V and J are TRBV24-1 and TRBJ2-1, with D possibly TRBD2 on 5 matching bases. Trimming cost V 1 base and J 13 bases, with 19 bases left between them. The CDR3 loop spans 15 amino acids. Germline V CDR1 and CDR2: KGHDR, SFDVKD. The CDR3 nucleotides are TGTGCCACCAGTGATTTAACCGGGGATGATAGCAGTCAGTTCTTC. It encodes CATSDLTGDDSSQFF.

CDR3 bases: TGCAGTGCTAGAGGGGACGGGGATACGCAGTATTTT. Translating gives CSARGDGDTQYF. The chain combines TRBV20-1 with TRBJ2-3; D possibly uses TRBD1 or TRBD2 (5 bases each). The CDR3 extends over 12 amino acids. Trimming removed 1 base from V and 6 bases from J, with 8 bases in between. Germline-derived CDR1 and CDR2 are DFQATT and SNEGSKA (reference sequence).